Listed here are 5 T cell receptor beta chains from one sample, sequenced in a study of CD8 T cells in ankylosing spondylitis. Using its own MiXCR run on the 5' RACE reads, TCRdb lists one record per CDR3 protein. The repertoire consists of some 140,000 distinct CDR3 sequences, with 6% to 8.5% occurring once and the leading ten covering roughly 12%. The sequenced material came from blood, either unsorted or a sorted T cell fraction (not recorded which). Receptors were obtained from a female donor with ankylosing spondylitis or in good health (not recorded which).

This clonotype was counted at least ten times. V gene TRBV6-1 combines with J gene TRBJ2-3; TRBD1 matches at 8 bases. CDR1 MNHNS and CDR2 SASEGT come from the germline V gene. The V segment lost 6 bases and the J segment 0 bases; nucleotides outside the gene matches: 11. The CDR3 spans 17 residues. The CDR3 here is CASRSGGLISSTDTQYF. The CDR3 DNA sequence: TGTGCCAGCAGGTCAGGGGGCCTAATTTCTAGCACAGATACGCAGTATTTT.

This clonotype was seen many times. The chain combines TRBV5-1 with TRBJ2-5; perhaps D is TRBD1 or TRBD2 (6 bases each). The V and J ends lost 0 bases and 2 bases respectively, with 8 bases between them. Germline V gives CDR1 SGHRS, CDR2 YFSETQ. CDR3 length equals 14 residues. The CDR3 loop is CASSLEGGQETQYF. The CDR3 bases are TGCGCCAGCAGCTTGGAGGGGGGACAAGAGACCCAGTACTTC.

This clonotype occurred once. This rearrangement joins TRBV9 to TRBJ2-7; tentatively, D is TRBD1 or TRBD2 (6 bases each). The CDR3 contains 14 residues. Trimming took off 3 bases at V and 2 bases at J, with 12 bases between the two ends. Per germline, CDR1 SGDLS and CDR2 YYNGEE. The CDR3 DNA reads TGTGCCAGCAGCGCTTTGCGGGACACCTACGAGCAGTACTTC. This encodes CASSALRDTYEQYF.

This clonotype was picked up many times. This chain joins TRBV7-8 and TRBJ1-5; the D is unclear. Trimming took 3 bases from V and 0 from J, leaving 12 bases between them. This CDR3 comprises 16 residues. Germline-derived CDR1 and CDR2 are SGHVS and FQNEAQ. The CDR3 sequence is CASSFRRTLSNQPQHF. The CDR3 DNA reads TGTGCCAGCAGCTTTAGACGGACCCTTAGCAATCAGCCCCAGCATTTT.

With regard to this clonotype: A junction end diverges from the germline sequence, so it may reflect a read error. This chain uses TRBV7-2 with TRBJ2-2; TRBD2 matches 8 bases. This CDR3 contains 16 residues. Germline lookup yields CDR1 SGHTA and CDR2 FQGNSA. In DNA form, the CDR3 reads TGTGCCAGCAGCTTAGCACGGGGGGGCCGGACCGGGGAGCTGCTTTTT. Amino acids: CASSLARGGRTGELLF.